A selection of T cell receptor beta chains follows, all from one sample in a study of cytomegalovirus exposure and HLA in healthy donors. TCRdb's table, derived via immunoSEQ multiplex PCR, lists solely in-frame clones and lacks some. The data hold about 110,000 clones, with roughly 80% observed a single time. The specimen sequenced was PBMCs. These receptors were collected from a man aged 35-49 years in good health and CMV-seronegative. CDR3s include the opening cysteine and the closing phenylalanine or tryptophan. The D gene is left open where the match is weak. Rows may omit the clone size; those that give it use once, few, many or a size class.

abundance: few; v_gene: TRBV2; len: 15; d_gene: TRBD1; j_gene: TRBJ1-5; CDR3nt: TGTGCCAGCAGCGCAGGGGGTTCGGGTGGACAGCCCCAGCATTTT; CDR3aa: CASSAGGSGGQPQHF
abundance: NA; v_gene: TRBV29-1; len: 12; d_gene: NA; j_gene: TRBJ1-1; CDR3nt: TGCAGCGTCGGGGGACGCTGGACTGAAGCTTTCTTT; CDR3aa: CSVGGRWTEAFF
abundance: NA; v_gene: TRBV6-1; len: 12; d_gene: NA; j_gene: TRBJ1-1; CDR3nt: TGTGCCAGCCTTGACACGTTCACTGAAGCTTTCTTT; CDR3aa: CASLDTFTEAFF
abundance: NA; v_gene: TRBV4-1; len: 14; d_gene: TRBD1; j_gene: TRBJ2-5; CDR3nt: TGCGCCAGCAGCTACAGGACAGGGGTGGAGACCCAGTACTTC; CDR3aa: CASSYRTGVETQYF
abundance: NA; v_gene: TRBV4-2; len: 15; d_gene: NA; j_gene: TRBJ1-6; CDR3nt: TGTGCCAGCAGCCAAGAGACAGGCCTAGCCTCACCCCTCCACTTT; CDR3aa: CASSQETGLASPLHF
abundance: NA; v_gene: TRBV7-9; len: 15; d_gene: TRBD1; j_gene: TRBJ2-5; CDR3nt: TGTGCCAGCAGCTTAGTGGCAGGGGGCCAAGAGACCCAGTACTTC; CDR3aa: CASSLVAGGQETQYF
abundance: NA; v_gene: TRBV2; len: 14; d_gene: TRBD1; j_gene: TRBJ2-5; CDR3nt: TGTGCCAGCAGTATACAGGGGAGAGAAGAGACCCAGTACTTC; CDR3aa: CASSIQGREETQYF
abundance: few; v_gene: TRBV18; len: 13; d_gene: NA; j_gene: TRBJ1-1; CDR3nt: TGTGCCAGCTCCCCTACAGCAAACACTGAAGCTTTCTTT; CDR3aa: CASSPTANTEAFF
abundance: few; v_gene: TRBV5-6; len: 14; d_gene: NA; j_gene: TRBJ1-2; CDR3nt: TGTGCCAGCAGCTTGGAAACTCTGCGGGTTGGCTACACCTTC; CDR3aa: CASSLETLRVGYTF
abundance: NA; v_gene: TRBV25-1; len: 14; d_gene: NA; j_gene: TRBJ1-6; CDR3nt: TGTGCCAGCAGTGATGGGCAGAATAATTCACCCCTCCACTTT; CDR3aa: CASSDGQNNSPLHF
abundance: NA; v_gene: TRBV6-6; len: 15; d_gene: NA; j_gene: TRBJ1-5; CDR3nt: TGTGCCAGCAGCCCCTCGGGAGGAGGCAATCAGCCCCAGCATTTT; CDR3aa: CASSPSGGGNQPQHF
abundance: NA; v_gene: TRBV7-8; len: 15; d_gene: NA; j_gene: TRBJ2-1; CDR3nt: TGTGCCAGCAGCTCCACAGTCACCTCCTACAATGAGCAGTTCTTC; CDR3aa: CASSSTVTSYNEQFF
abundance: NA; v_gene: TRBV4-2; len: 17; d_gene: TRBD1; j_gene: TRBJ1-4; CDR3nt: TGTGCCAGCAGCCAGGGTTTTGGGACAGGGGCGGAAGAAAAACTGTTTTTT; CDR3aa: CASSQGFGTGAEEKLFF
abundance: NA; v_gene: TRBV6-1; len: 15; d_gene: TRBD1; j_gene: TRBJ2-3; CDR3nt: TGTGCCAGCAGCCGAGACAGGGTCAGCACAGATACGCAGTATTTT; CDR3aa: CASSRDRVSTDTQYF
abundance: NA; v_gene: TRBV27; len: 15; d_gene: TRBD1; j_gene: TRBJ2-7; CDR3nt: TGTGCCAGCAGTCTACGCCGGGACAGAGCCTACGAGCAGTACTTC; CDR3aa: CASSLRRDRAYEQYF
abundance: NA; v_gene: TRBV25-1; len: 13; d_gene: NA; j_gene: TRBJ1-2; CDR3nt: TGTGCCAGCAGTGAATCCGGGTTCGGAGGCTACACCTTC; CDR3aa: CASSESGFGGYTF
abundance: NA; v_gene: TRBV19; len: 16; d_gene: NA; j_gene: TRBJ1-5; CDR3nt: TGTGCCAGTAGTACCGCACAGGGTGGATTGGGTCAGCCCCAGCATTTT; CDR3aa: CASSTAQGGLGQPQHF
abundance: NA; v_gene: TRBV5-4; len: 18; d_gene: NA; j_gene: TRBJ1-4; CDR3nt: TGTGCCAGCAGCTCCAAACGGGACACACTCCAGAGTAATGAAAAACTGTTTTTT; CDR3aa: CASSSKRDTLQSNEKLFF
abundance: NA; v_gene: TRBV29-1; len: 15; d_gene: NA; j_gene: TRBJ1-2; CDR3nt: TGCAGCGTTGAAGATCGCGGGGGAGGGGCGGGCGGCTACACCTTC; CDR3aa: CSVEDRGGGAGGYTF
abundance: NA; v_gene: TRBV5-1; len: 17; d_gene: NA; j_gene: TRBJ2-5; CDR3nt: TGCGCCAGCAGCTTGTTGGGTTCGACAGCCCAACAAGAGACCCAGTACTTC; CDR3aa: CASSLLGSTAQQETQYF
abundance: few; v_gene: TRBV6-1; len: 15; d_gene: TRBD2; j_gene: TRBJ2-2; CDR3nt: TGTGCCAGCAACGTCGGGACTAGGAACACCGGGGAGCTGTTTTTT; CDR3aa: CASNVGTRNTGELFF
abundance: NA; v_gene: TRBV6-1; len: 15; d_gene: NA; j_gene: TRBJ1-1; CDR3nt: TGTGCCAGCGAGAAAACAGGGAATTCTGGTAAAGAAGCTTTCTTT; CDR3aa: CASEKTGNSGKEAFF
abundance: NA; v_gene: TRBV6-1; len: 14; d_gene: NA; j_gene: TRBJ1-3; CDR3nt: TGTGCCAGCAGTCGGGACATATCTGGAAACACCATATATTTT; CDR3aa: CASSRDISGNTIYF
abundance: NA; v_gene: TRBV7-2; len: 14; d_gene: NA; j_gene: TRBJ1-2; CDR3nt: TGTGCCAGCACCCCGCCGGGGGGCTCATATGGCTACACCTTC; CDR3aa: CASTPPGGSYGYTF
abundance: few; v_gene: TRBV19; len: 15; d_gene: TRBD1; j_gene: TRBJ2-7; CDR3nt: TGTGCCAGTAGTAGACCACAGGGGCGAGCCTACGAGCAGTACTTC; CDR3aa: CASSRPQGRAYEQYF
abundance: few; v_gene: TRBV7-9; len: 16; d_gene: TRBD1; j_gene: TRBJ1-4; CDR3nt: TGTGCCAGCAGCTCTAACAGGGGGCGGGATAATGAAAAACTGTTTTTT; CDR3aa: CASSSNRGRDNEKLFF
abundance: once; v_gene: TRBV28; len: 14; d_gene: NA; j_gene: TRBJ2-5; CDR3nt: TGTGCCAGCAGTTTCGGGGGGCCCGGGGAGACCCAGTACTTC; CDR3aa: CASSFGGPGETQYF
abundance: NA; v_gene: TRBV5-1; len: 15; d_gene: NA; j_gene: TRBJ1-2; CDR3nt: TGCGCCAGCAGCCCCGGAGGGGGGGTTGCGGATGGCTACACCTTC; CDR3aa: CASSPGGGVADGYTF
abundance: once; v_gene: TRBV7-9; len: 15; d_gene: TRBD1; j_gene: TRBJ2-7; CDR3nt: TGTGCCAGCAGCTTTCCCTACAGGGGTGCGTACGAGCAGTACTTC; CDR3aa: CASSFPYRGAYEQYF
abundance: NA; v_gene: TRBV7-5; len: 18; d_gene: NA; j_gene: TRBJ2-1; CDR3nt: TGTGTCAGATACTCCCTGGCCCTAGGTCTTACCCCGATGGGTGAGCAGTTCTTC; CDR3aa: CVRYSLALGLTPMGEQFF
abundance: few; v_gene: TRBV7-7; len: 12; d_gene: TRBD2; j_gene: TRBJ2-7; CDR3nt: TGTGCCGGCACTTGGGGGGGGAACGAGCAGTACTTC; CDR3aa: CAGTWGGNEQYF
abundance: NA; v_gene: TRBV6-5; len: 14; d_gene: TRBD2; j_gene: TRBJ2-5; CDR3nt: TGTGCCAGCAGTGGAGCGGGGGGGCACGAGACCCAGTACTTC; CDR3aa: CASSGAGGHETQYF
abundance: NA; v_gene: TRBV18; len: 15; d_gene: NA; j_gene: TRBJ2-5; CDR3nt: TGTGCCAGCTCAGCGGGGCAGGCCGCGGAGGAGACCCAGTACTTC; CDR3aa: CASSAGQAAEETQYF
abundance: NA; v_gene: TRBV6-5; len: 15; d_gene: NA; j_gene: TRBJ1-1; CDR3nt: TGTGCCAGCAGTTACGGCAGGAAGGGGTCCACTGAAGCTTTCTTT; CDR3aa: CASSYGRKGSTEAFF
abundance: NA; v_gene: TRBV4-1; len: 14; d_gene: TRBD1; j_gene: TRBJ1-4; CDR3nt: TGCGCCAGCAGCTGGGGACAGGGTAATGAAAAACTGTTTTTT; CDR3aa: CASSWGQGNEKLFF
abundance: NA; v_gene: TRBV7-3; len: 13; d_gene: NA; j_gene: TRBJ1-2; CDR3nt: TGTGCCAGCAGCCCGGACATAAACTATGGCTACACCTTC; CDR3aa: CASSPDINYGYTF
abundance: NA; v_gene: TRBV5-4; len: 13; d_gene: NA; j_gene: TRBJ1-3; CDR3nt: TGTGCCAGCAGTGTCGATCGGGGAAACACCATATATTTT; CDR3aa: CASSVDRGNTIYF
abundance: once; v_gene: TRBV7-9; len: 15; d_gene: NA; j_gene: TRBJ2-5; CDR3nt: TGTGCCAGCAGCTTAGCTGGAGACTCCCAAGAGACCCAGTACTTC; CDR3aa: CASSLAGDSQETQYF
abundance: NA; v_gene: TRBV19; len: 12; d_gene: TRBD1; j_gene: TRBJ1-2; CDR3nt: TGTGCCAGTACCCCGGACAGGGATGGCTACACCTTC; CDR3aa: CASTPDRDGYTF
abundance: NA; v_gene: TRBV10-3; len: 13; d_gene: TRBD1; j_gene: TRBJ2-5; CDR3nt: TGTGCCATCACTTCCGGGACAGAAGAGACCCAGTACTTC; CDR3aa: CAITSGTEETQYF
abundance: NA; v_gene: TRBV2; len: 18; d_gene: TRBD2; j_gene: TRBJ2-5; CDR3nt: TGTGCCAGCAGTGAAGAGGTCTGGCGGGGGGGCCATTTCGAGACCCAGTACTTC; CDR3aa: CASSEEVWRGGHFETQYF
abundance: NA; v_gene: TRBV6-1; len: 17; d_gene: NA; j_gene: TRBJ2-5; CDR3nt: TGTGCCAGCAGTGAAGCGGGTTCCCGGCTCCGGGGAGAGACCCAGTACTTC; CDR3aa: CASSEAGSRLRGETQYF
abundance: NA; v_gene: TRBV9; len: 15; d_gene: TRBD2; j_gene: TRBJ2-5; CDR3nt: TGTGCCAGCAGCGCTGCCCCTAGCGGGGGGCGCCCTCTTTACTTC; CDR3aa: CASSAAPSGGRPLYF
abundance: few; v_gene: TRBV5-1; len: 14; d_gene: NA; j_gene: TRBJ1-1; CDR3nt: TGCGCCAGCAGTTTCGTGACGGGGAACACTGAAGCTTTCTTT; CDR3aa: CASSFVTGNTEAFF
abundance: NA; v_gene: TRBV6-4; len: 15; d_gene: TRBD2; j_gene: TRBJ2-5; CDR3nt: TGTGCCAGCAGTGCAACTAGCGGGGGACAAGAGACCCAGTACTTC; CDR3aa: CASSATSGGQETQYF
abundance: NA; v_gene: TRBV7-6; len: 15; d_gene: NA; j_gene: TRBJ1-1; CDR3nt: TGTGCCAGCAGCTCTCGAGGGGGAACCGTGGCTGAAGCTTTCTTT; CDR3aa: CASSSRGGTVAEAFF
abundance: NA; v_gene: TRBV4-1; len: 15; d_gene: TRBD1; j_gene: TRBJ1-2; CDR3nt: TGCGCCAGCAGCCAAGGCCCAGGGGGCGGCGATGGCTACACCTTC; CDR3aa: CASSQGPGGGDGYTF
abundance: NA; v_gene: TRBV29-1; len: 12; d_gene: NA; j_gene: TRBJ2-7; CDR3nt: TGCAGCGTTGAACTGAGTAAGTACGAGCAGTACTTC; CDR3aa: CSVELSKYEQYF
abundance: NA; v_gene: TRBV25-1; len: 14; d_gene: TRBD1; j_gene: TRBJ1-6; CDR3nt: TGTGCCAGCAGTGACACAGGGGGCGCTTCACCCCTCCACTTT; CDR3aa: CASSDTGGASPLHF